The 19 T cell receptor beta chains below come from one sample, sequenced in a study of blood T cell repertoires in COVID-19. The repertoire was sequenced with immunoSEQ multiplex PCR; TCRdb's copy has only in-frame clones and lacks some. The sample holds approximately 230,000 clones, roughly 88% seen once. Sequencing used peripheral blood. The receptors here all came from a woman aged 35 to 49 who had recovered from COVID-19.

In this sample, this clone turned up once. The chain recombines TRBV13 with TRBJ2-1; tentatively, D is TRBD1 (6 bases). Germline assignment: CDR1 PRHDT and CDR2 FYEKMQ (reference sequence). The CDR3 has 12 amino acids. Trimming removed 3 bases at V and 11 bases at J, with 11 bases between. CDR3 region: CASSLGHLQQFF. The CDR3 DNA reads TGTGCCAGCAGCTTGGGACATCTGCAGCAGTTCTTC.

The gene calls are TRBV20-1 and TRBJ2-5; D gene ambiguous. The CDR3 extends over 10 amino acids. Germline V gives CDR1 DFQATT, CDR2 SNEGSKA (reference sequence). The V end lost 5 bases, the J end lost 2 bases, and 3 bases lay between the germline ends. DNA of the CDR3: TGCAGTGCTTCACAAGAGACCCAGTACTTC. Translated: CSASQETQYF.

V gene TRBV2 combines with J gene TRBJ2-1, with 9 bases aligning to TRBD2. This CDR3 contains 15 residues. The ends lost 5 bases at V and 9 bases at J; junction bases unmatched: 11. CDR1 and CDR2 from the germline V gene are SNHLY and FYNNEI. The CDR3 DNA follows: TGTGCCAGCAGTCCCCGGGAGCGGGGGGATGCTGAGCAGTTCTTC. Its protein is CASSPRERGDAEQFF.

The chain carries TRBV6-5 and TRBJ2-1; 9 bases line up with TRBD2. The V segment lost 1 base and the J segment 7 bases; nucleotides outside the gene matches: 8. The CDR3 consists of 16 residues. Germline CDR1 and CDR2: MNHEY and SVGAGI. CDR3 sequence: CASSYWASGIGNEQFF. The CDR3 DNA reads TGTGCCAGCAGTTACTGGGCTAGCGGGATAGGTAATGAGCAGTTCTTC.

The V gene is TRBV5-4, the J gene TRBJ1-2, with 7 bases lining up with TRBD1. Germline V lookup: CDR1 SGHNT, CDR2 YYREEE (reference sequence). V lost 4 bases and J lost 3; bases outside the gene matches: 12. The CDR3 spans 16 residues. The CDR3 nucleotides read TGTGCCAGCAGCAGCAAGGGGCAAACAGGGGACTATGGCTACACCTTC. This gives the protein CASSSKGQTGDYGYTF.

J is TRBJ1-2 and V is TRBV5-4; D is unresolved. CDR3 length: 12 residues. Between the trimmed V and J ends, which lost 4 bases and 7 bases, there was a span of 11 bases. Germline lookup yields CDR1 SGHNT and CDR2 YYREEE (reference sequence). The CDR3, as DNA: TGTGCCAGCAGCCTCCCCTTCTCTGGCTACACCTTC. Its translation: CASSLPFSGYTF.

This clone appeared a few times. This chain connects TRBV19 to TRBJ1-2, with D uncertain. Per germline, CDR1 LNHDA and CDR2 SQIVND (reference sequence). Trimming took 7 bases from V and 7 from J, leaving 10 bases between them. This CDR3 comprises 11 residues. For the CDR3, the DNA is TGTGCCAGTATCGGAACAGCTGGCTACACCTTC. Its protein is CASIGTAGYTF.

The rearrangement joins TRBV9 to TRBJ1-6, with D possibly TRBD1 on 5 matching bases. CDR1 is SGDLS, CDR2 YYNGEE, per germline. The CDR3 runs to 16 residues. With 0 bases removed from V and 3 bases from J, the gap between germline ends came to 10 bases. The CDR3, as DNA: TGTGCCAGCAGCGTAGATGGGGGGAGCTATAATTCACCCCTCCACTTT. Translating it yields CASSVDGGSYNSPLHF. The variable domain in full, with the rest retrieved from reference TRBV9 and TRBJ1-6, is DSGVTQTPKHLITATGQRVTLRCSPRSGDLSVYWYQQSLDQGLQFLIQYYNGEERAKGNILERFSAQQFPDLHSELNLSSLELGDSALYFCASSVDGGSYNSPLHFGNGTRLTVT.

The chain uses TRBV19 and TRBJ2-2; 13 bases are a match to TRBD2. The CDR3 loop spans 16 amino acids. Per germline, CDR1 LNHDA and CDR2 SQIVND (reference sequence). V lost 6 bases and J lost 6; bases outside the gene matches: 7. CDR3 sequence reads: CASSPLAGGPAGELFF. The CDR3 nucleotides read TGTGCCAGTAGCCCACTAGCGGGGGGGCCGGCCGGGGAGCTGTTTTTT. The variable domain in full, completed from reference TRBV19 and TRBJ2-2, reads DGGITQSPKYLFRKEGQNVTLSCEQNLNHDAMYWYRQDPGQGLRLIYYSQIVNDFQKGDIAEGYSVSREKKESFPLTVTSAQKNPTAFYLCASSPLAGGPAGELFFGEGSRLTVL.

This chain links TRBV6-2 or TRBV6-3 with TRBJ2-1; 8 nucleotides line up with TRBD1. In germline, CDR1 is MNHEY, CDR2 SVGEGT. There are 15 residues in the CDR3. The V gene end was trimmed by 6 bases and the J gene end by 4 bases; junction bases not matched to a gene: 8. The CDR3: CASSTRQGAYNEQFF. The DNA for the CDR3 is TGTGCCAGCAGCACCAGGCAGGGGGCATACAATGAGCAGTTCTTC.

The rearrangement links TRBV28 to TRBJ1-6; no definite D call. Per germline, CDR1 MDHEN and CDR2 SYDVKM. The V gene lost 5 bases and the J gene lost 7 bases, with 15 bases spanning the gap. The CDR3 is 15 residues long. In DNA, the CDR3 is TGTGCCAGCAGTCCCTCGGAAGGAGGAAATTCACCCCTCCACTTT. Amino acid sequence: CASSPSEGGNSPLHF.

This rearrangement joins TRBV9 to TRBJ2-7; 10 bases are shared with TRBD1. CDR3 size: 15 residues. CDR1 is SGDLS, CDR2 YYNGEE, per germline. The V and J ends lost 5 bases and 8 bases, in that order; junction bases with no gene match: 13. CDR3 coding DNA: TGTGCCAGCAGTCAACCTGAACGGGACAGGGGCCAGCAGTACTTC. It yields the protein CASSQPERDRGQQYF.

A word on this clone: At one end, the junction sequence differs from germline, possibly due to a read error. V usage is TRBV23-1 and J usage is TRBJ1-2, with a tentative D call TRBD1 (5 bases). TRBV23-1 is annotated as an ORF whose role is uncertain. This CDR3 is built from 12 residues. CDR3 loop: CASSQAGGIGLF. CDR3 DNA sequence: TGCGCCAGCAGTCAAGCGGGGGGGATTGGGTTATTC.

The CDR3 nucleotides read TGCGCCAGCAGTGGCGGGGGCTACAATGAGCAGTTCTTC. It specifies CASSGGGYNEQFF. The rearrangement joins TRBV5-1 to TRBJ2-1; 7 bases agree with TRBD2. Germline V CDR1 and CDR2: SGHRS, YFSETQ. V gave up 5 bases and J gave up 3 bases; unmatched junction bases: 2. The CDR3 is 13 amino acids.

This clone was picked up one time. The chain uses TRBV28 and TRBJ2-1; TRBD2 aligns across 11 bases. Losses at the gene ends were 5 bases for V and 5 bases for J; bases not matched to a gene: 5. The length of the CDR3 is 15 residues. Germline V gene lookup returns CDR1 MDHEN and CDR2 SYDVKM. CDR3 sequence: CASSPLAGVNNEQFF. For the CDR3, the DNA is TGTGCCAGCAGTCCACTAGCGGGGGTCAACAATGAGCAGTTCTTC. Based on the CDR3 plus reference TRBV28 and TRBJ2-1, the full variable domain is DVKVTQSSRYLVKRTGEKVFLECVQDMDHENMFWYRQDPGLGLRLIYFSYDVKMKEKGDIPEGYSVSREKKERFSLILESASTNQTSMYLCASSPLAGVNNEQFFGPGTRLTVL.

The chain combines TRBV2 with TRBJ2-7; D is uncertain. V dropped 6 bases and J dropped 3 bases, with 9 bases sitting between them. This CDR3 contains 12 residues. The germline V gene encodes CDR1 SNHLY and CDR2 FYNNEI. The CDR3 loop is CASRRDFYEQYF. The CDR3 DNA is TGTGCCAGCAGGCGCGACTTCTACGAGCAGTACTTC.

V usage is TRBV11-3 and J usage is TRBJ1-1; D call uncertain. The V and J ends lost 10 bases and 2 bases respectively, with 11 bases between them. Germline values: CDR1 SGHNT, CDR2 YENEEA. This CDR3 comprises 12 residues. In nucleotides, the CDR3 is TGTGCCACTAGGGAGGGAAACACTGAAGCTTTCTTT. This encodes CATREGNTEAFF. The whole variable domain, remainder taken from reference TRBV11-3 and TRBJ1-1, is EAGVVQSPRYKIIEKKQPVAFWCNPISGHNTLYWYLQNLGQGPELLIRYENEEAVDDSQLPKDRFSAERLKGVDSTLKIQPAELGDSAVYLCATREGNTEAFFGQGTRLTVV.

The chain has TRBV12-3 or TRBV12-4 and TRBJ2-7, with a weak D call TRBD1 (5 bases). Between the trimmed V and J ends, which lost 5 bases and 5 bases, there was a span of 13 bases. The CDR3 runs 13 residues. As DNA, the CDR3 is TGTGCCAGCAGTAAAGGGGAAAACGACGAGCAGTACTTC. Protein product: CASSKGENDEQYF.

J is TRBJ1-2 and V is TRBV15; no clear D. Germline V CDR1 and CDR2: LNHNV, YYDKDF (reference sequence). Trimming pared 0 bases from V and 8 bases from J, leaving 10 bases between. The CDR3 is 13 residues long. CDR3 sequence (DNA): TGTGCCACCAGCAGAGATAGGCAGGCCGGCTACACCTTC. It translates to CATSRDRQAGYTF.